One sample yielded the 23 T cell receptor beta chains listed below, sequenced in a study of blood T cell repertoires in COVID-19. Clones were read by immunoSEQ multiplex PCR, and TCRdb kept only the in-frame ones, dropping some. The sample includes 150,000 to 200,000 clones, approximately 90% of them seen just once. Sequencing was performed on peripheral blood. All receptors derive from an elderly woman in a cohort sampled during active or convalescent COVID-19.

The rearrangement joins TRBV27 to TRBJ1-2; possible D gene TRBD1, 6 bases. Looked up from germline, CDR1 is MNHEY and CDR2 is SMNVEV (reference sequence). CDR3 length: 15 residues. V was shortened by 0 bases and J by 4 bases, with 12 bases between the two germline ends. The CDR3 loop is CASSLSWGPSYGYTF. DNA of the CDR3: TGTGCCAGCAGTTTATCTTGGGGGCCCTCCTATGGCTACACCTTC.

This chain uses TRBV29-1 with TRBJ1-2, with a tentative D call TRBD1 (6 bases). The CDR3 is 15 residues long. Looked up from germline, CDR1 is SQVTM and CDR2 is ANQGSEA. V lost 1 base to trimming and J lost 1 base, with 13 bases between them. CDR3 in DNA: TGCAGCGTTGAAGGTACCCCGGGACATAACTATGGCTACACCTTC. It encodes CSVEGTPGHNYGYTF.

The J gene is TRBJ2-2, the V gene TRBV5-1, with 7 bases aligning to TRBD1. Trimming took 0 bases from V and 4 from J; bases not matched to a gene: 6. This CDR3 has 16 amino acids. Germline-derived CDR1 and CDR2 are SGHRS and YFSETQ. The CDR3 is CASSLEGGAGTGELFF. The CDR3 DNA reads as TGCGCCAGCAGCTTGGAAGGGGGCGCGGGCACCGGGGAGCTGTTTTTT.

In this sample, this clone turned up once. The chain has TRBV10-2 and TRBJ1-4; TRBD1 matches 9 bases. The CDR3 loop spans 15 amino acids. Germline assignment: CDR1 WSHSY and CDR2 SAAADI. Trimming removed 4 bases from V and 7 bases from J; junction bases left unmatched: 7. In DNA, the CDR3 is TGCGCCAGCAGTGGACAGGGGGGATTGGGTGAAAAACTGTTTTTT. Protein product: CASSGQGGLGEKLFF.

The rearrangement uses TRBV7-8 and TRBJ1-6; possibly TRBD1 for D (6 bases). The CDR3 sequence is 13 residues long. Germline CDR1 SGHVS, CDR2 FQNEAQ. The germline V and J ends were trimmed by 5 bases and 8 bases, with 10 bases remaining between them. CDR3 bases: TGTGCCAGCAGCGTGAAGGGGGATTCACCCCTCCACTTT. Its translation is CASSVKGDSPLHF.

The chain employs TRBV20-1 and TRBJ2-1, with TRBD2 identical over 8 bases. Germline V gene lookup returns CDR1 DFQATT and CDR2 SNEGSKA (reference sequence). Germline trimming cut 4 bases from V and 8 bases from J; bases unmatched to any gene: 1. CDR3 length: 11 residues. For the CDR3, the DNA is TGCAGTGCTACTAGCGGGCATGAGCAGTTCTTC. Translated, it gives CSATSGHEQFF.

This clone turned up a few times. The DNA of the CDR3 is TGTGCCAGCAGTCCCCGACGTATCCGGGGCTATGGCTACACCTTC. Encoded protein: CASSPRRIRGYGYTF. V is TRBV6-5 and J is TRBJ1-2; D not certain. This CDR3 spans 15 amino acids. Trimming stripped 5 bases from V and 4 bases from J, with 17 bases between. The germline gives CDR1 MNHEY, CDR2 SVGAGI.

V and J are TRBV10-2 and TRBJ2-3, with D maybe TRBD2 (6 bases). This CDR3 has 16 amino acids. CDR1 WSHSY and CDR2 SAAADI come from the germline V gene. V lost 6 bases and J 7 bases, leaving 23 bases between the germline ends. DNA of the CDR3: TGCGCCAGCAGGTATTCCAGGGACCTAGGAGGGAATACGCAGTATTTT. This translates into CASRYSRDLGGNTQYF.

The rearrangement links TRBV5-1 to TRBJ2-5, with D hard to call. V dropped 0 bases and J dropped 3 bases, with 6 bases sitting between them. From germline, CDR1 is SGHRS and CDR2 YFSETQ. The CDR3 covers 13 residues. Written as DNA, the CDR3 is TGCGCCAGCAGCTTGGACTCGGAAGAGACCCAGTACTTC. Translating gives CASSLDSEETQYF.

The chain combines TRBV6-4 with TRBJ2-1, with 10 bases matching TRBD2. The CDR3 covers 15 residues. V trimming: 3 bases; J trimming: 9 bases; junction bases outside the gene matches: 8. The germline CDR1 and CDR2 sequences are MRHNA and SNTAGT. CDR3 sequence (DNA): TGTGCCAGCAGTGAAGCTAGCGGGAGTTTGGGTGAGCAGTTCTTC. This codes for CASSEASGSLGEQFF.

The chain recombines TRBV7-2 with TRBJ1-4; a weak D match, TRBD1 (6 bases). The CDR3 totals 14 residues. Looked up from germline, CDR1 is SGHTA and CDR2 is FQGNSA. Trimming stripped 2 bases from V and 8 bases from J, with 12 bases between. DNA of the CDR3: TGTGCCAGCAGCTTAACAGGGAATTGGGAAAAACTGTTTTTT. Its translation is CASSLTGNWEKLFF.

The genes are TRBV19 and TRBJ1-6; TRBD1 matches 7 bases. Germline V CDR1 and CDR2: LNHDA, SQIVND (reference sequence). The trim removed 5 bases at V and 7 bases at J, leaving 8 bases unmatched. This CDR3 spans 15 amino acids. This chain's CDR3 is CASSYTGVGNSPLHF. CDR3 in DNA: TGTGCCAGTAGTTATACAGGGGTGGGGAATTCACCCCTCCACTTT.

V and J are TRBV5-1 and TRBJ2-1, with 11 bases that match TRBD2. The CDR3 has 15 residues. With V trimmed by 2 bases and J by 5 bases, 3 bases remained unmatched. Germline lookup yields CDR1 SGHRS and CDR2 YFSETQ. CDR3 nucleotides: TGCGCCAGCAGCTTTCTAGCGGGAGGCAACAATGAGCAGTTCTTC. Its translation: CASSFLAGGNNEQFF. Full variable domain (outside the CDR3, taken from reference TRBV5-1 and TRBJ2-1): KAGVTQTPRYLIKTRGQQVTLSCSPISGHRSVSWYQQTPGQGLQFLFEYFSETQRNKGNFPGRFSGRQFSNSRSEMNVSTLELGDSALYLCASSFLAGGNNEQFFGPGTRLTVL.

The chain has TRBV18 and TRBJ1-1; the D gene is possibly TRBD1 (5 bases). Germline V gene lookup returns CDR1 KGHSH and CDR2 LQKENI. The CDR3 is 15 residues long. Trimming took off 2 bases at V and 3 bases at J, with 13 bases between the two ends. The CDR3 DNA reads as TGTGCCAGCTCACCATGGGGGGGAAGAGACACTGAAGCTTTCTTT. It codes for CASSPWGGRDTEAFF.

The chain is built from TRBV5-1 and TRBJ1-6; D ambiguous. The CDR3 covers 18 residues. V lost 0 bases, J lost 2 bases, and 15 bases lay in between. Germline-derived CDR1 and CDR2 are SGHRS and YFSETQ. The CDR3 DNA is TGCGCCAGCAGCTTGGTTGGAGCGGTGAGGACCTATAATTCACCCCTCCACTTT. Protein sequence: CASSLVGAVRTYNSPLHF. The whole variable domain, filled in from reference TRBV5-1 and TRBJ1-6, reads KAGVTQTPRYLIKTRGQQVTLSCSPISGHRSVSWYQQTPGQGLQFLFEYFSETQRNKGNFPGRFSGRQFSNSRSEMNVSTLELGDSALYLCASSLVGAVRTYNSPLHFGNGTRLTVT.

The chain joins TRBV5-1 to TRBJ1-1, with a possible D match to TRBD1 (5 bases). V dropped 3 bases and J dropped 1 base, with 7 bases sitting between them. CDR1 is SGHRS and CDR2 is YFSETQ in the germline V gene. The CDR3 length is 13 residues. CDR3 bases: TGCGCCAGCAGCTCGGACAAGAACACTGAAGCTTTCTTT. Translated, it gives CASSSDKNTEAFF.

The V gene is TRBV19, the J gene TRBJ1-2, with 10 bases fitting TRBD1. This CDR3 contains 16 residues. Germline-derived CDR1 and CDR2 are LNHDA and SQIVND (reference sequence). Trimming cost V 5 bases and J 6 bases; bases outside gene matches: 12. The CDR3 spells CASSPLNADRGNGYTF. The CDR3 DNA reads TGTGCCAGTAGTCCTCTTAATGCGGACAGGGGGAATGGCTACACCTTC.

The CDR3 spells CASSYQTGSTEAFF. The CDR3 DNA follows: TGCGCCAGCAGTTACCAAACAGGGAGCACTGAAGCTTTCTTT. The chain joins TRBV5-1 to TRBJ1-1; perhaps TRBD1 as D (6 bases). Germline CDR1 SGHRS, CDR2 YFSETQ. V was pared by 5 bases and J by 4 bases, with 15 bases between. The length of the CDR3 is 14 residues.

The J gene is TRBJ1-2, the V gene TRBV5-1; D is undetermined. The CDR3 totals 13 residues. Per the germline V gene, CDR1 is SGHRS and CDR2 is YFSETQ. The germline V and J ends were trimmed by 2 bases and 6 bases, with 11 bases remaining between them. DNA for the CDR3: TGCGCCAGCAGCTTTGTACGGGGAGATGGCTACACCTTC. Its protein product is CASSFVRGDGYTF.

The chain employs TRBV7-8 and TRBJ1-2; 11 bases match TRBD1. The CDR3 totals 13 residues. The germline V gene has CDR1 SGHVS and CDR2 FQNEAQ. The V segment lost 7 bases and the J segment 8 bases; nucleotides outside the gene matches: 6. CDR3: CASTGQGAGGYTF. The DNA of the CDR3 is TGTGCCAGCACCGGACAGGGGGCTGGAGGCTACACCTTC.

V and J are TRBV28 and TRBJ2-2; D not certain. This CDR3 contains 13 residues. The germline gives CDR1 MDHEN, CDR2 SYDVKM. The V and J ends lost 4 bases and 6 bases respectively, with 9 bases between them. CDR3 in amino acids: CASSSVPPGELFF. The CDR3 bases are TGTGCCAGCAGTTCCGTCCCTCCCGGGGAGCTGTTTTTT.

This clone was observed many times. The chain has TRBV5-4 and TRBJ2-5; 10 bases map to TRBD2. Germline V gene lookup returns CDR1 SGHNT and CDR2 YYREEE (reference sequence). CDR3 length: 15 amino acids. V dropped 1 base and J dropped 2; count of bases not matched to a gene: 2. CDR3 coding DNA: TGTGCCAGCAGCTTGCCTAGCGGGGGACAAGAGACCCAGTACTTC. It is translated as CASSLPSGGQETQYF. The variable domain in full, with the rest retrieved from reference TRBV5-4 and TRBJ2-5, is ETGVTQSPTHLIKTRGQQVTLRCSSQSGHNTVSWYQQALGQGPQFIFQYYREEENGRGNFPPRFSGLQFPNYSSELNVNALELDDSALYLCASSLPSGGQETQYFGPGTRLLVL.

Of note for this clone: One junction end disagrees with the germline gene, perhaps due to a read error. The chain links TRBV4-2 to TRBJ1-2, with D perhaps TRBD1 (5 bases). CDR1 is LGHNA and CDR2 is YNFKEQ in the germline V gene. The CDR3 has 16 amino acids. CDR3: CASSEDPDRGWGGYTF. As DNA, the CDR3 is TGTGCCAGCAGCGAAGATCCCGACCGGGGGTGGGGAGGCTACACCTTC.